The clone carrying this TCR beta chain was seen a single time. This sample was included in a study of cytomegalovirus exposure and HLA in healthy donors. PCR involved 60 Vbeta and 13 Jbeta primers. TCRdb keeps only in-frame clones here, not all; method: immunoSEQ multiplex PCR. The table has 130,000 or so clones, over 75% seen once. The junction had 5 bases not matched to a gene; V was cut back by 3 bases and J by 3 bases. This CDR3 comprises 15 residues. Looked up from germline, CDR1 is MGHRA and CDR2 is YSYEKL. Source material: PBMCs. The chain uses TRBV4-1 and TRBJ2-7; 10 nucleotides agree with TRBD1. This clonotype was obtained from a man aged 25 to 45 in good health and CMV-seronegative. The CDR3 bases are TGCGCCAGCAGCCACCAGGGACAGGGGCTCTACGAGCAGTACTTC. Residues: CASSHQGQGLYEQYF.